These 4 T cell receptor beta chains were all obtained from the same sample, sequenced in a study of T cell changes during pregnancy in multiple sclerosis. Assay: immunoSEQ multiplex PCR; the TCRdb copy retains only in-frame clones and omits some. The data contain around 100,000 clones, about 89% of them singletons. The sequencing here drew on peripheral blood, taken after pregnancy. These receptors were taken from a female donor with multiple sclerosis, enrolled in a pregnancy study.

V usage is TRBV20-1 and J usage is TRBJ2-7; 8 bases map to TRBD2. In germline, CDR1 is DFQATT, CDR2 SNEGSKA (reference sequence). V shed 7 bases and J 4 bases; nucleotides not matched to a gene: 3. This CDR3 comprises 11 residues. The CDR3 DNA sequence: TGCAGTGTCACGGGGGGGTACGAGCAGTACTTC. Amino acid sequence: CSVTGGYEQYF.

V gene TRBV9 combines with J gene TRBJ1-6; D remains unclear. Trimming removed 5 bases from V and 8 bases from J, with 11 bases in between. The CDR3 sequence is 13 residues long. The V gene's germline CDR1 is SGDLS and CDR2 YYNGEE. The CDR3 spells CASRTGGDSPLHF. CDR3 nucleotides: TGTGCCAGCAGGACCGGAGGAGATTCACCCCTCCACTTT.

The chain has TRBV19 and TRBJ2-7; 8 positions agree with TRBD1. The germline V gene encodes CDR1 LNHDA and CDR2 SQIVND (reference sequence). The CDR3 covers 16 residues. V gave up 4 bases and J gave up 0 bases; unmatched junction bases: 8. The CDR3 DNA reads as TGTGCCAGTAGTACCGGACAGGGATTAAACTCCTACGAGCAGTACTTC. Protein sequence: CASSTGQGLNSYEQYF.

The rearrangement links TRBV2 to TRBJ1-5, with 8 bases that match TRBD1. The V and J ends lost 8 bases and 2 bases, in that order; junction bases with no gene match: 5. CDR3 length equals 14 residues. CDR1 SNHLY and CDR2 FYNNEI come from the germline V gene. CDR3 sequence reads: CASGPDRGNQPQHF. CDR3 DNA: TGTGCCAGCGGACCGGACAGGGGCAATCAGCCCCAGCATTTT.